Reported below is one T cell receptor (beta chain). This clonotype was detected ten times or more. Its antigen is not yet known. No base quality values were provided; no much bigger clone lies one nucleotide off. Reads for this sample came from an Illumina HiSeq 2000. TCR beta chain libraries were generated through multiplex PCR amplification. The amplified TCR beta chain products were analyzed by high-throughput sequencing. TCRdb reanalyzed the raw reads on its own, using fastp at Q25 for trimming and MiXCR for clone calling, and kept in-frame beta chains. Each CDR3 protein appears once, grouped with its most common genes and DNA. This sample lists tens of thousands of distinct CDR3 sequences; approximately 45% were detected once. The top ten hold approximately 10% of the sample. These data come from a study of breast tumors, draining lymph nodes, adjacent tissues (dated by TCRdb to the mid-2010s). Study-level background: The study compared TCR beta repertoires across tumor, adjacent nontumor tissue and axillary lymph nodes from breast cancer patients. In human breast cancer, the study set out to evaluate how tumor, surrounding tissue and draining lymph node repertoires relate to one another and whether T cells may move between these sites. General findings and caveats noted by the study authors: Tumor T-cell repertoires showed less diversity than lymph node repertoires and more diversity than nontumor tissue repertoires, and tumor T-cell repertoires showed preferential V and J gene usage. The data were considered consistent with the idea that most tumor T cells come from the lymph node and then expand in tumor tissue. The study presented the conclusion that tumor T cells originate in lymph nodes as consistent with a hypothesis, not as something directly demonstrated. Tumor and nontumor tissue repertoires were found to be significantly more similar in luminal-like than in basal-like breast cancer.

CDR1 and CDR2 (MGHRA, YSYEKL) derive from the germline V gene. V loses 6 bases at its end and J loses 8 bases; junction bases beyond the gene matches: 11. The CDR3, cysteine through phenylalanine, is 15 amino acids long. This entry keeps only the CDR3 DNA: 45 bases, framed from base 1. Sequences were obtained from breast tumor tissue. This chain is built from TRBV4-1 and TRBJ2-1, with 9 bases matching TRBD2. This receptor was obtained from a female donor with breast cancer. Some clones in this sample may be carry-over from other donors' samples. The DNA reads TGCGCCAGCAGTTCCGGCGGGAGGGCCGGGGATGAGCAGTTCTTC. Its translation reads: CASSSGGRAGDEQFF.